Listed below are T cell receptor beta chains from one sample, sequenced in a study of shared clonotypes between healthy human individuals. The table came from immunoSEQ multiplex PCR; TCRdb's copy has only in-frame clones and leaves some out. The sample lists roughly 2.5 million clones; approximately 92% were seen once. The sample was naive CD4+ T cells sorted from blood. The receptors derive from a man between 18 and 35 years old in good health. Each CDR3 is given with its conserved first and last residue. A D gene is named only where the DNA matches it firmly. The size of a clone is reported for some rows only, either as once, few or many, or as a class for expanded clones.

abundance	d_gene	v_gene	j_gene	CDR3aa	CDR3nt
.	TRBD1	TRBV28	TRBJ1-6	CASSSGTGSLIGSPLHF	TGTGCCAGCAGTTCGGGGACAGGGAGTTTGATAGGATCACCCCTCCACTTT
.	.	TRBV21-1	TRBJ1-4	CASSKVWGQGREKLFF	TGTGCCAGCAGCAAAGTCTGGGGACAGGGTAGAGAAAAACTGTTTTTT
.	.	TRBV19	TRBJ2-2	CASSLQNTGELFF	TGTGCCAGTAGTTTACAGAACACCGGGGAGCTGTTTTTT
.	.	TRBV6-5	TRBJ1-5	CASSPREGKGQPQHF	TGTGCCAGCAGCCCCCGGGAGGGGAAGGGACAGCCCCAGCATTTT
once	.	TRBV2	TRBJ2-4	CASSEEILAKNIQYF	TGTGCCAGCAGTGAAGAGATTTTAGCCAAAAACATTCAGTACTTC
.	.	TRBV12-5	TRBJ2-1	CASATDSTQAWNEQFF	TGTGCTAGTGCCACGGACAGCACCCAAGCCTGGAATGAGCAGTTCTTC
.	.	TRBV9	TRBJ2-5	CASSRDPGGQETQYF	TGTGCCAGCAGCAGGGACCCTGGGGGCCAAGAGACCCAGTACTTC
.	TRBD1	TRBV18	TRBJ1-6	CASSPNRQGQLNNSPLHF	TGTGCCAGCTCACCCAACCGACAGGGACAGCTGAATAATTCACCCCTCCACTTT
.	TRBD1	TRBV29-1	TRBJ1-1	CSGDRGMNTEAFF	TGCAGCGGTGACAGGGGCATGAACACTGAAGCTTTCTTT
.	TRBD2	TRBV30	TRBJ2-3	CAWSPGLAGASTDTQYF	TGTGCCTGGAGCCCGGGACTAGCGGGGGCTAGCACAGATACGCAGTATTTT
.	TRBD1	TRBV6-6	TRBJ2-7	CASTQGVFSYEQYF	TGTGCCAGCACCCAGGGGGTGTTCTCCTACGAGCAGTACTTC
.	TRBD1	TRBV4-1	TRBJ2-6	CASSQEGSDRGSGANVLTF	TGCGCCAGCAGCCAAGAAGGGTCGGACAGGGGCTCTGGGGCCAACGTCCTGACTTTC
.	.	TRBV28	TRBJ2-7	CASSYPGTNYEQYF	TGTGCCAGCAGTTACCCCGGGACAAATTACGAGCAGTACTTC
.	.	TRBV5-1	TRBJ2-5	CASSLLGQLQETQYF	TGCGCCAGCAGCCTCCTAGGACAGCTTCAAGAGACCCAGTACTTC
once	TRBD1	TRBV6-5	TRBJ2-7	CASSYSKGQGTYEQYF	TGTGCCAGCAGTTACTCGAAGGGACAGGGAACTTACGAGCAGTACTTC
.	TRBD1	TRBV15	TRBJ2-6	CATSRDLRDRVSYTGANVLTF	TGTGCCACCAGCAGAGATCTAAGGGACAGGGTCTCTTATACTGGGGCCAACGTCCTGACTTTC
.	.	TRBV9	TRBJ2-1	CASSVGREQFF	TGTGCCAGCAGCGTAGGGCGAGAGCAGTTCTTC
.	.	TRBV10-2	TRBJ1-1	CASRTGMNTEAFF	TGCGCCAGCAGGACAGGTATGAACACTGAAGCTTTCTTT
.	.	TRBV9	TRBJ1-6	CASSATGTNHSPLHF	TGTGCCAGCAGCGCTACCGGGACAAACCATTCACCCCTCCACTTT
.	.	TRBV30	TRBJ2-2	CAWSVGQAWTGELFF	TGTGCCTGGAGTGTGGGGCAGGCGTGGACCGGGGAGCTGTTTTTT
.	TRBD1	TRBV5-8	TRBJ2-1	CASRLRGRNEQFF	TGTGCCAGCAGACTCAGGGGGCGCAATGAGCAGTTCTTC
.	.	TRBV6-5	TRBJ2-7	CASSYGSGVYYEQYF	TGTGCCAGCAGTTACGGCTCCGGGGTTTACTACGAGCAGTACTTC
once	.	TRBV9	TRBJ1-2	CASSVLDRFYGYTF	TGTGCCAGCAGCGTTCTAGACAGGTTCTATGGCTACACCTTC
.	.	TRBV28	TRBJ1-1	CASSMTEMNTEAFF	TGTGCCAGCAGTATGACAGAGATGAACACTGAAGCTTTCTTT
.	.	TRBV5-6	TRBJ2-5	CASSLTGGKRETQYF	TGTGCCAGCAGCTTAACGGGGGGCAAGAGAGAGACCCAGTACTTC
.	TRBD2	TRBV19	TRBJ2-2	CASSIPRGGPGELFF	TGTGCCAGTAGTATACCCCGGGGGGGTCCCGGGGAGCTGTTTTTT
.	TRBD1	TRBV9	TRBJ2-7	CASSVGTGNYEQYF	TGTGCCAGCAGCGTAGGGACAGGGAACTACGAGCAGTACTTC
.	.	TRBV30	TRBJ1-4	CAWSGRSSEKLFF	TGTGCCTGGAGTGGACGGAGTAGCGAAAAACTGTTTTTT
.	TRBD1	TRBV6-5	TRBJ2-1	CASTRQGATVEQFF	TGTGCCAGCACCCGACAGGGGGCAACGGTTGAGCAGTTCTTC
.	TRBD1	TRBV6-4	TRBJ1-6	CASSERQGPNSPLHF	TGTGCCAGCAGTGAGAGACAGGGTCCAAATTCACCCCTCCACTTT
.	.	TRBV5-1	TRBJ2-5	CASSLAGGSGETQYF	TGCGCCAGCAGCTTGGCCGGGGGCTCAGGGGAGACCCAGTACTTC
.	.	TRBV6-5	TRBJ2-7	CASSYRGSFHEQYF	TGTGCCAGCAGTTATAGGGGGTCGTTCCACGAGCAGTACTTC
.	TRBD2	TRBV7-2	TRBJ2-1	CASSLGLAGQTEQFF	TGTGCCAGCAGCTTAGGGCTAGCGGGGCAGACTGAGCAGTTCTTC
.	.	TRBV6-5	TRBJ1-2	CASSYGQNYGYTF	TGTGCCAGCAGTTATGGACAGAACTATGGCTACACCTTC
.	TRBD1	TRBV18	TRBJ1-2	CASSPPGQGKGYTF	TGTGCCAGCTCACCACCTGGACAGGGCAAGGGCTACACCTTC
.	TRBD1	TRBV6-1	TRBJ1-2	CASSVGTGGIYGYTF	TGTGCCAGCAGTGTAGGGACAGGGGGCATCTATGGCTACACCTTC
.	.	TRBV2	TRBJ2-1	CASSLAEGGLVEQFF	TGTGCCAGCAGTCTAGCGGAAGGGGGTTTGGTTGAGCAGTTCTTC
.	.	TRBV2	TRBJ2-5	CASSEAGQQETQYF	TGTGCCAGCAGTGAAGCCGGACAGCAAGAGACCCAGTACTTC
.	TRBD2	TRBV6-5	TRBJ2-5	CASSGSGTKETQYF	TGTGCCAGCAGTGGTAGCGGGACAAAAGAGACCCAGTACTTC
.	.	TRBV5-5	TRBJ1-6	CASSLLMTGGGFSPLHF	TGCGCCAGCAGCCTCCTGATGACAGGCGGAGGTTTTTCACCCCTCCACTTT